This T cell receptor beta chain was observed in a study of control samples from healthy donors and cancer patients. Trimming pared 6 bases from V and 2 bases from J, leaving 17 bases between. CDR3 size: 15 residues. Per germline, CDR1 LNHDA and CDR2 SQIVND (reference sequence). This table comes from immunoSEQ multiplex PCR, and its TCRdb copy is limited to in-frame clones, with some not included. The repertoire holds 400,000 to 500,000 clones, with more than 80% as singletons. The receptor was derived from a middle-aged man with head and neck cancer. The chain links TRBV19 to TRBJ2-7; D is possibly TRBD2 (7 bases). The sample was PBMCs. CDR3 DNA: TGTGCCAGTAGGCCACGGGGGGCGGGACCCTACGAGCAGTACTTC. Translated: CASRPRGAGPYEQYF.